A single sample is the source of the 6 T cell receptor beta chains below, sequenced in a study of chemoradiotherapy in HPV16-positive cancers. Profiling relied on immunoSEQ multiplex PCR, and the TCRdb table lists in-frame clones only, not all of them. Altogether fewer than 16,000 clones are present, over 70% being singletons, with the ten largest covering over 8%. This material was collected from a patient who underwent chemoradiotherapy. The origin of the receptors is a human donor with HPV-associated anogenital cancer.

The V gene is TRBV6-5, the J gene TRBJ1-1; D remains unclear. Germline CDR1 is MNHEY and CDR2 is SVGAGI. Trimming took 5 bases from V and 1 from J, leaving 11 bases between them. The CDR3 has 14 residues. CDR3 in amino acids: CASSIAPRNTEAFF. The DNA for the CDR3 is TGTGCCAGCAGTATTGCCCCTCGGAACACTGAAGCTTTCTTT.

This clone was observed once. CDR3 region: CASSPIRRKRGDSYEQYF. Here the CDR3 DNA reads TGTGCCAGCAGCCCCATCCGTCGCAAGCGGGGGGACTCCTACGAGCAGTACTTC. The chain is built from TRBV11-2 and TRBJ2-7; 9 bases match TRBD2. V lost 5 bases, J lost 0 bases, and 14 bases stayed unmatched. Germline V CDR1 and CDR2: SGHAT, FQNNGV. CDR3 size: 18 residues.

The chain carries TRBV19 and TRBJ2-3; D gene unclear. Per the germline V gene, CDR1 is LNHDA and CDR2 is SQIVND (reference sequence). The CDR3 totals 14 residues. The V end lost 8 bases, the J end lost 7 bases, and 19 bases lay between the germline ends. The DNA of the CDR3 is TGTGCCAGTCGCCGGCAGGATTCATCCCATACGCAGTATTTT. Amino acid sequence: CASRRQDSSHTQYF.

The genes are TRBV5-6 and TRBJ2-7; TRBD1 matches 7 bases. The trim removed 0 bases at V and 3 bases at J, leaving 3 bases unmatched. The CDR3 is 14 amino acids. Germline V lookup: CDR1 SGHDT, CDR2 YYEEEE. The CDR3 coding sequence is TGTGCCAGCAGCTTGGAGGGGGCCGACTACGAGCAGTACTTC. This encodes CASSLEGADYEQYF.

The chain combines TRBV6-4 with TRBJ2-2; D is perhaps TRBD2 (5 bases). V lost 6 bases and J lost 4, with 15 bases in between. The CDR3 length is 15 residues. In germline, CDR1 is MRHNA, CDR2 SNTAGT. The chain's CDR3 is CASSRAIGSTGELFF. The CDR3 region has the DNA TGTGCCAGCAGCCGCGCTATTGGGAGCACCGGGGAGCTGTTTTTT.

The chain uses TRBV4-3 and TRBJ1-3, with unresolved D. Per the germline V gene, CDR1 is LGHNA and CDR2 is YSLEER. The V end lost 1 base, the J end lost 4 bases, and 11 bases lay between the germline ends. The CDR3 spans 15 residues. CDR3 in DNA: TGCGCCAGCAGCCAAGGCCTTGGCGCGGGAAACACCATATATTTT. The encoded protein is CASSQGLGAGNTIYF.